This T cell receptor beta chain was found in a study of PD-L1 blockade in urothelial cancer listed by TCRdb under 2017. Looking at the study overall: All patients started therapy around 2014 and received atezolizumab 1,200 mg intravenously every 3 weeks. About nine tenths of the roughly 29 patients were males with bladder-origin urothelial cancer, and about 65% of the roughly 30 reported a prior smoking history. Pretreatment blood TCR-seq was available for 27 to 30 patients, at least one posttreatment blood collection was obtained for 24 patients, and tumor TCR-seq was available for 24 patients. The study was an exploratory multi-omic analysis of somatic, immune and clinical correlates of response to PD-L1 blockade with atezolizumab in urothelial cancer. Blood samples were analyzed at 3 weeks after treatment start (second dose) and at 6 weeks after treatment start. Durable clinical benefit was achieved by nine patients and was not achieved by 20 patients. Durable clinical benefit meant progression-free survival longer than 6 months, and TCR features were also tested against progression-free and overall survival. Blood samples gave median yields of around 150,000 T cells and 80,000 or so unique TCRs, along with a median clonality of about 0.084. Pretreatment tumor samples and matched peripheral blood, collected serially before and after atezolizumab treatment, underwent TCR sequencing. An ECOG performance status of 0 or 1 was recorded for the patients, and 0 to 3 prior chemotherapy regimens had been received by the patients. In the same patients, pretreatment tumors underwent whole exome sequencing and RNA sequencing in addition to TCR sequencing.

To estimate absolute template abundance from read counts, synthetic TCR analog templates were spiked into each PCR. Using the immunoSEQ assay, TCRbeta CDR3 regions were amplified from genomic DNA with bias-controlled V and J gene primers. Sequencing of rearranged TCRbeta segments was done at approximately 20X coverage. From the authors' description of their analysis: Sequencing errors were corrected by clustering and CDR3s were annotated against IMGT to assign V, D and J genes. Only productive TCRbeta rearrangements were used in downstream analyses, excluding out-of-frame or stop-codon sequences. Clonality was computed as one minus Shannon entropy normalized by the log of the number of unique productive sequences. Clones differing between time points or between blood and tumor were identified by Fisher's exact test with Benjamini-Hochberg correction at adjusted p below 0.01. As stored in TCRdb, this immuneACCESS dataset retains in-frame rearrangements with V and J assigned. A fraction of the clones does not appear; measured against another copy, unresolved V genes explain less than half of the discrepancy, and the remainder lacks a known reason. For V, J and clone size, that table is used; D and trimming come from the DNA. In this sample the table shows tens of thousands of clones, about 90% of which occur a single time. The top ten constitute more than 3.5% of the sample.

Paper-wide results and their limitations: A pretreatment peripheral blood TCR clonality below the median was linked to improved progression-free and overall survival. Because the sample size was small (n of about 30) and many of the analyses were exploratory, the results are meant to be hypothesis-generating. Among patients with durable benefit, tumor-associated TCR clones showed greater expansion in peripheral blood 3 weeks after treatment started (n of about 20, p = 0.022).

Explained via the paper, the time point label denotes: pretreatment peripheral blood. A cohort of about 30 patients with locally advanced or metastatic urothelial carcinoma, treated at Memorial Sloan Kettering on a trial protocol, was included. Peripheral blood mononuclear cells were collected pretreatment and during treatment, at between 1 and 8 total time points per patient. The Qiagen DNeasy Blood extraction kit was used to purify genomic DNA from total PBMCs and tumor samples. Collected pretreatment and during treatment, PBMCs were isolated and stored as previously described. This clone has more than one count but fewer than ten. It lacks a known antigen. Base qualities are not provided; no much larger clone lies one nucleotide away. The material was PBMCs, obtained around atezolizumab (anti-PD-L1) treatment. The origin of this receptor is a man in his 70s with urothelial cancer.

The CDR3 reads CASSKSAGANVLTF. The nucleotide sequence reads TGTGCCAGCAGCAAGTCGGCTGGGGCCAACGTCCTGACTTTC. This chain is built from TRBV5-8 and TRBJ2-6; no D gene is confidently identified. From a lookup of the germline V gene, CDR1 and CDR2 are SGHTS and YDEGEE. V is pared back by 4 bases and J by 2 bases, with 7 bases lying between the germline termini. Counted from cysteine to phenylalanine, this CDR3 has 14 amino acids. Only the CDR3 portion is preserved as DNA: 42 bases, with reading frame beginning at the first base.